The 14 T cell receptor beta chains listed next were all sequenced from one sample in a study of OX40 agonist ivuxolimab in advanced cancers. Libraries were prepared by immunoSEQ multiplex PCR; TCRdb keeps only in-frame clonotypes and omits some of them. The sample has under 80,000 clones, around 86% seen once; the top ten hold under 0.85%. This sample comprised CD4+ or CD8+ T cells sorted from blood, obtained in a trial of the OX40 agonist ivuxolimab. The receptors shown here come from an adult with an advanced solid tumor such as melanoma, head and neck, liver or kidney cancer.

The chain combines TRBV11-2 with TRBJ1-6; D might be TRBD1 (5 bases). V lost 2 bases to trimming and J lost 3 bases, with 5 bases between them. Germline lookup yields CDR1 SGHAT and CDR2 FQNNGV. The CDR3 loop spans 14 amino acids. The CDR3 coding sequence is TGTGCCAGCAGCTTACAGGGCTATAATTCACCCCTCCACTTT. As protein: CASSLQGYNSPLHF.

The rearrangement joins TRBV7-2 to TRBJ2-2; 8 nucleotides line up with TRBD2. Per the germline V gene, CDR1 is SGHTA and CDR2 is FQGNSA. V lost 7 bases, J lost 4 bases, and 8 bases stayed unmatched. The CDR3 runs to 15 residues. The CDR3 loop is CASNPGGPGTGELFF. The CDR3 DNA reads TGTGCCAGCAACCCGGGGGGGCCGGGCACCGGGGAGCTGTTTTTT.

The chain carries TRBV11-2 and TRBJ2-7, with D possibly being TRBD2 (5 bases). The CDR3 has 14 residues. Germline V gene data show CDR1 as SGHAT and CDR2 as FQNNGV. V was clipped by 2 bases and J by 3 bases, with 11 bases between them. The CDR3 sequence: CASSLIPEVYEQYF. In nucleotides, the CDR3 is TGTGCCAGCAGCTTAATTCCGGAGGTCTACGAGCAGTACTTC.

The chain's CDR3 is CASSGPGIYGYTF. The CDR3 bases are TGTGCCAGCAGCGGGCCAGGAATCTATGGCTACACCTTC. The chain recombines TRBV4-2 with TRBJ1-2, with D hard to call. This CDR3 comprises 13 residues. V was clipped by 5 bases and J by 4 bases, with 11 bases between them. Germline CDR1 is LGHNA and CDR2 is YNFKEQ.

This sequence joins TRBV28 and TRBJ1-6; D gene uncertain. Trimming removed 7 bases at V and 6 bases at J, with 13 bases between. The CDR3 is made up of 14 amino acids. Germline CDR1 and CDR2: MDHEN and SYDVKM. The CDR3 loop is CASNVRDRNSPLHF. In nucleotides, the CDR3 is TGTGCCAGCAACGTACGAGATCGTAATTCACCCCTCCACTTT.

The V gene is TRBV5-6, the J gene TRBJ1-2; no clear D gene. The germline V and J ends were trimmed by 1 base and 7 bases, with 5 bases remaining between them. Germline CDR1 and CDR2: SGHDT and YYEEEE. The CDR3 loop spans 11 amino acids. The CDR3 nucleotides are TGTGCCAGCAGCTTGAGAAGTGGCTACACCTTC. Protein: CASSLRSGYTF.

V gene TRBV28 combines with J gene TRBJ1-5, with D possibly being TRBD1 (5 bases). V shed 2 bases and J shed 2 bases, with 13 bases lying between them. This CDR3 comprises 16 residues. CDR1 is MDHEN, CDR2 SYDVKM, per germline. CDR3: CASSLLGRAGNQPQHF. For the CDR3, the DNA is TGTGCCAGCAGTTTACTCGGCAGGGCTGGCAATCAGCCCCAGCATTTT.

The J gene is TRBJ2-5, the V gene TRBV5-1; D is uncertain. The germline V and J ends were trimmed by 3 bases and 5 bases, with 11 bases remaining between them. The CDR3 is made up of 13 amino acids. Germline V gene sequence: CDR1 SGHRS, CDR2 YFSETQ. CDR3 nucleotides: TGCGCCAGCAGCTCGGACCTCACGGAGACCCAGTACTTC. Protein sequence: CASSSDLTETQYF.

The chain employs TRBV18 and TRBJ1-3; TRBD1 is a possible D gene (6 bases). CDR3 length equals 14 residues. The germline V and J ends were trimmed by 5 bases and 3 bases, with 11 bases remaining between them. Germline loops: CDR1 KGHSH, CDR2 LQKENI. DNA for the CDR3: TGTGCCAGCTCAAGTGGGACAAGTGGAAACACCATATATTTT. This sequence encodes CASSSGTSGNTIYF.

CDR3 residues: CASSLLARGYTF. CDR3 coding DNA: TGTGCCAGCAGTTTATTGGCCCGTGGCTACACCTTC. The chain uses TRBV28 and TRBJ1-2; D is uncertain. Trimming left V 1 base short and J 7 bases short, with 7 bases between. CDR1 and CDR2 from the germline V gene are MDHEN and SYDVKM. This CDR3 region has 12 residues.

The chain links TRBV6-1 to TRBJ2-4; 7 bases are shared with TRBD2. Per germline, CDR1 MNHNS and CDR2 SASEGT. The CDR3 extends over 12 amino acids. Trimming cost V 5 bases and J 13 bases; bases outside gene matches: 8. CDR3 region: CASSLGGGGQYF. For the CDR3, the DNA is TGTGCCAGCAGTCTGGGCGGGGGAGGACAGTACTTC.

V and J are TRBV4-3 and TRBJ2-2; D assignment may be TRBD1 or TRBD2 (6 bases each). This CDR3 spans 17 amino acids. Trimming removed 0 bases at V and 5 bases at J, with 16 bases between. Germline CDR1 is LGHNA and CDR2 is YSLEER. CDR3 in amino acids: CASSQDSNGGRTGELFF. Here the CDR3 DNA reads TGCGCCAGCAGCCAAGATAGTAATGGGGGGCGGACCGGGGAGCTGTTTTTT.

This clone was seen a few times. The rearrangement uses TRBV19 and TRBJ2-1; the D is unclear. In germline, CDR1 is LNHDA, CDR2 SQIVND (reference sequence). V lost 4 bases and J 1 base, leaving 20 bases between the germline ends. The CDR3 length is 18 residues. CDR3 DNA: TGTGCCAGTAGTAAGCCGCAGGCCTTTTCGAGATCCTACAATGAGCAGTTCTTC. This encodes CASSKPQAFSRSYNEQFF.

This chain uses TRBV7-8 with TRBJ2-7; D is ambiguous. The CDR3 totals 15 residues. V lost 1 base and J lost 0, with 10 bases in between. Germline V gene data show CDR1 as SGHVS and CDR2 as FQNEAQ. The CDR3 coding sequence is TGTGCCAGCAGCTTAGAAGCCCGGTACTCCTACGAGCAGTACTTC. Its translation: CASSLEARYSYEQYF.